This T cell receptor beta chain comes out of a study of shared clonotypes between healthy human individuals. Study-level information: Researchers assigned three CD4 naive, three CD4 memory, two CD8 naive and one CD8 memory plate to each donor. Study-level results: Non-shared clonotypes displayed generation probabilities falling below those of clonotypes present in all four donors. Depth of sequencing was expected to influence donor clonotype sharing.

The table came from immunoSEQ multiplex PCR; TCRdb's copy has only in-frame clones and leaves some out. The sample has under 1,100,000 clones, more than 65% seen once. Turning to this clone: The antigen is undetermined. Other DNA sequences in the sample encode the same CDR3.

This CDR3 has 13 residues. Deletions cut 0 bases from V and 7 bases from J, with 6 bases between. Germline CDR1 MGHRA, CDR2 YSYEKL. The sequence was collected from a man aged 18 to 29 in good health. Source material: memory CD4+ T cells sorted from blood. As for subset: CD45RA-negative fraction. V and J are TRBV4-1 and TRBJ1-4, with no clear D. The CDR3 is CASSQERGEKLFF. In DNA, the CDR3 is TGCGCCAGCAGCCAAGAACGAGGTGAAAAACTGTTTTTT.